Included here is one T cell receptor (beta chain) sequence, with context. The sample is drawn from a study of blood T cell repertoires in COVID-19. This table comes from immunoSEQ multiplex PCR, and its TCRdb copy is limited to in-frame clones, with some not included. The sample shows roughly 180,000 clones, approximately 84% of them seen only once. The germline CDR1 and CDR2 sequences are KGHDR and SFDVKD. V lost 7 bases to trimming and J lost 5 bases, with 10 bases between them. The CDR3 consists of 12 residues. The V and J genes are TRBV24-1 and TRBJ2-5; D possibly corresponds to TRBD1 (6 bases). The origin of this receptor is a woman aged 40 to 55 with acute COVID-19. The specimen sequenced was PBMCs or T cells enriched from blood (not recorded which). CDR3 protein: CATRDSRETQYF. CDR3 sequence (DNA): TGTGCCACCAGGGACAGCCGGGAGACCCAGTACTTC.